This T cell receptor (beta chain) was captured in a study of molecular identifiers for immune sequencing clone quantification. Study overall: Replicate RNA came from about 19,000 or 110,000 naive CD8 cells and was split five ways, and four parts were sequenced.

This clonotype was observed at least ten times. TCRdb called the PCR reads again in MiXCR, with one record for every CDR3 protein. The table has 20,000 to 25,000 distinct CDR3 sequences, approximately 17% seen once; the top ten hold around 1%. Looked up from germline, CDR1 is LNHDA and CDR2 is SQIVND (reference sequence). Trimming cost V 3 bases and J 6 bases; bases outside gene matches: 3. This CDR3 region has 13 residues. The sequenced sample consisted of naive CD8+ T cells from blood, with Jurkat cell RNA spiked in. Regarding subset: FACS-sorted CD8+CD4-CCR7+CD45RA+ naive T cells. The chain carries TRBV19 and TRBJ2-3, with 7 bases lining up with TRBD2. This TCR derives from a human donor in good health. Some libraries in this study had Jurkat cell RNA spiked in. The CDR3 DNA is TGTGCCAGTAGTATGGGAGGGATGGATACGCAGTATTTT. Encoded protein: CASSMGGMDTQYF.